This note documents a single T cell receptor (beta chain) sequence. No antigen is known for it. At one of its ends the junction is not consistent with the germline gene, which may arise from a read error. A constant-region primer and ProtoScript II reverse transcriptase were used to reverse-transcribe TCRbeta-specific cDNA from 500 ng total RNA. Construction of the TCRbeta libraries relied on three nested rounds of multiplex PCR, following a slightly modified ARM-PCR procedure. Each of the first two PCR rounds ran for about 10 cycles using multiplex TRBV1-TRBV30 forward primers together with a Cbeta reverse primer. Sample barcodes and Illumina adapters were attached in a final 25-cycle PCR using Deep VentR polymerase. Before sequencing, amplicons between 200 and 500 bp were purified from gel using a QIAquick gel extraction kit. TCRbeta amplicons were sequenced on an Illumina HiSeq 2500 with 250-bp paired-end reads. The published analysis was carried out like this. To recover full CDR3 sequences, reads were quality-trimmed using Trimmomatic v0.33 and paired reads were then merged using FLASH v1.2.11. V, D and J germline segments were assigned to the rearranged TCRbeta sequences by MiGEC v1.2.1b. Clonotype statistics and Shannon-Wiener diversity indices were calculated with VDJtools v1.0.0. To cut down on sampling bias, every analysis after diversity analysis relied on just the 250 most abundant clonotypes from each sample. TCRdb trimmed the raw reads at Q25, called clones with MiXCR and kept productive beta chains. Rows matching on CDR3 protein sequence are summarized as one entry with the most common DNA and genes. None of the V and J calls come from the authors' own analysis; TCRdb made them. Recorded for this sample are approximately 190,000 distinct CDR3 sequences; approximately 86% of them occurred a single time. The top ten clonotypes cover 15% to 20% of the sample.

Without any cell sorting, total RNA and DNA were extracted together from 20-30 mg of bulk tissue using the AllPrep DNA/RNA mini kit. Four or five patients with histopathologically diagnosed primary liver carcinoma underwent surgical resection in China between 2015 and 2016. Patients had chronic HBV infection and were treatment-naive at sampling. Five spatially separated regions were sampled per tumor: superior, inferior, left-lateral and right-lateral poles, plus the tumor centre. According to histology, viable tumor cells made up more than 75% of every tumor sample. Fresh tumor and adjacent tissue pieces were bisected; one half was stored in RNAlater at -80°C, the other sent for histology. This sample is part of a study of tumor-infiltrating lymphocytes in primary liver carcinoma (dated by TCRdb to about 2017). A note on the overall study: Of the five patients, three men and two women aged 30 to 69 years, four had hepatocellular carcinoma and one had combined HCC and intrahepatic cholangiocarcinoma. High reproducibility was observed for the technical replicate repertoires, with mean shared-clone rates roughly 0.89 and correlation coefficients above 0.95. Roughly 3.65 to 8 million productive TCRbeta reads were obtained per sample, and no significant difference in read depth was found between tissue types. TCRbeta repertoire sequencing, expression microarrays and whole-exome sequencing were combined in the study across five regions of each liver tumor, with adjacent normal tissue and blood also included. The five patients had tumors of stage T1-T3 N0M0, with maximum diameters ranging from roughly 4.2 to 11 cm. To link TCRbeta repertoire diversity to the local molecular phenotype, the approximately 24 tumor region samples were profiled with Agilent mRNA microarrays. A total of roughly 35 specimens from 5 patients underwent TCRbeta repertoire sequencing, comprising 25 tumor regions, 5 adjacent noncancerous liver tissues and 5 peripheral blood samples. The full study reports these points: Only 4 or 5 patients were included in the study, and the authors note that the findings should be validated in a larger study. A significantly larger repertoire fraction was made up by the top 250 clones in tumors than in blood (p = 0.039). Bulk unsorted samples precluded comparing CD4+ and CD8+ T cell repertoires. Only about 8-24% of top clones were present in all five regions of a tumor, suggesting spatial heterogeneity of tumor-infiltrating T cells. Because only the TCR beta chain was sequenced and unpaired alpha chains were not captured, true repertoire diversity is likely underestimated. Repertoire overlap was found to be higher between tumor regions (mean around 35%) than between tumor-adjacent (approximately 17%) or tumor-blood (approximately 15%) pairs, consistent with antigen-driven expansion.

Spanning cysteine to phenylalanine, the CDR3 consists of 15 amino acids. CDR3 DNA is the only sequence kept; it has 45 bases, read in frame from the first base. In the germline V gene (reference sequence), CDR1 corresponds to SGHNT and CDR2 to YYREEE. The receptor comes from a man aged 40-55 years with primary liver carcinoma and hepatitis B virus infection. The rearrangement joined TRBV5-4 to TRBJ2-4; the D gene is possibly TRBD2, with 6 bases matching. The specimen sequenced was tumor tissue from primary liver carcinoma. In nucleotide form, the sequence is TGTGCCAGCAGCTTCGGGGGATTTGCCATAAACGTTCAGTACTTC. It translates as CASSFGGFAINVQYF.